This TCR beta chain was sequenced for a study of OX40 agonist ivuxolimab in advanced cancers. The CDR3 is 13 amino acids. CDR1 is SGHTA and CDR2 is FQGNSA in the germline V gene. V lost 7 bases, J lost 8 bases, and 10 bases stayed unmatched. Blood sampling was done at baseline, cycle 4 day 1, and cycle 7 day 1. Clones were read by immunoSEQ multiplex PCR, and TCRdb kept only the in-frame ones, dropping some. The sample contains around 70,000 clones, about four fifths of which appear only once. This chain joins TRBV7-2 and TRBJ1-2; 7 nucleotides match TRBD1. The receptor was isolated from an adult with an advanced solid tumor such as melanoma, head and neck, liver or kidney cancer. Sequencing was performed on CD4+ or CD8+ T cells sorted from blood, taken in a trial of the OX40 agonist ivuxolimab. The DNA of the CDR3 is TGTGCCAGCACCCTGGGACAGCCTGGCGGCTACACCTTC. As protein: CASTLGQPGGYTF. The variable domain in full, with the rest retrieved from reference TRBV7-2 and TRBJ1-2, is GAGVSQSPSNKVTEKGKDVELRCDPISGHTALYWYRQSLGQGLEFLIYFQGNSAPDKSGLPSDRFSAERTGGSVSTLTIQRTQQEDSAVYLCASTLGQPGGYTFGSGTRLTVV.